These 20 T cell receptor beta chains were sequenced from one sample in a study of cytomegalovirus exposure and HLA in healthy donors. Generated by immunoSEQ multiplex PCR, the TCRdb table keeps only in-frame clones and is missing some. This table holds hundreds of thousands of clones, 86% found once. Material: PBMCs. The source of these receptors is a young woman in good health and CMV-seronegative.

The chain is built from TRBV27 and TRBJ1-3, with a weak D call TRBD1 (5 bases). V shed 2 bases and J shed 0 bases, with 8 bases lying between them. CDR3 length: 15 residues. Germline V CDR1 and CDR2: MNHEY, SMNVEV (reference sequence). The CDR3 DNA follows: TGTGCCAGCAGTTTACAGGGCAGCTCTGGAAACACCATATATTTT. Its protein is CASSLQGSSGNTIYF.

This chain connects TRBV2 to TRBJ1-6; D is uncertain. The CDR3 runs to 18 residues. With 5 bases removed from V and 0 bases from J, the gap between germline ends came to 17 bases. Germline V gene data show CDR1 as SNHLY and CDR2 as FYNNEI. In nucleotides, the CDR3 is TGTGCCAGCAGTCAGCTTTCGACTGCGAGCTCCTATAATTCACCCCTCCACTTT. It codes for CASSQLSTASSYNSPLHF.

V is TRBV5-1 and J is TRBJ2-1, with D possibly being TRBD2 (6 bases). The V gene lost 5 bases and the J gene lost 5 bases, with 17 bases spanning the gap. Germline V lookup: CDR1 SGHRS, CDR2 YFSETQ. This CDR3 contains 15 residues. This CDR3 is CASSLPGLANNEQFF. CDR3 DNA: TGCGCCAGCAGTTTACCGGGACTGGCTAACAATGAGCAGTTCTTC. The full variable domain, with the rest looked up from reference TRBV5-1 and TRBJ2-1, is KAGVTQTPRYLIKTRGQQVTLSCSPISGHRSVSWYQQTPGQGLQFLFEYFSETQRNKGNFPGRFSGRQFSNSRSEMNVSTLELGDSALYLCASSLPGLANNEQFFGPGTRLTVL.

The J gene is TRBJ2-1, the V gene TRBV30, with no clear D. Looked up from germline, CDR1 is GTSNPN and CDR2 is SVGIG (reference sequence). CDR3 length: 13 residues. The V end lost 4 bases, the J end lost 9 bases, and 16 bases lay between the germline ends. CDR3 region: CAWTGFGKGEQFF. CDR3 bases: TGTGCCTGGACCGGGTTTGGTAAAGGTGAGCAGTTCTTC.

The J gene is TRBJ2-7, the V gene TRBV7-9; TRBD2 matches 7 bases. V was pared by 4 bases and J by 2 bases, with 11 bases of the junction left unmatched. Germline V gene data show CDR1 as SEHNR and CDR2 as FQNEAQ (reference sequence). This CDR3 is built from 16 residues. Written as DNA, the CDR3 is TGTGCCAGCAGCTCCAATGTCAGCGGGGAACCCTACGAGCAGTACTTC. Translation gives CASSSNVSGEPYEQYF.

This clone was detected only a few times. J is TRBJ1-1 and V is TRBV19, with 8 bases fitting TRBD1. The CDR3 covers 14 residues. V lost 10 bases to trimming and J lost 1 base; unmatched junction nucleotides: 8. Looked up from germline, CDR1 is LNHDA and CDR2 is SQIVND (reference sequence). CDR3 loop: CATDRGTGNTEAFF. The CDR3 nucleotides are TGTGCCACCGATAGGGGGACAGGGAACACTGAAGCTTTCTTT.

This clone has only one observation. This chain links TRBV27 with TRBJ2-7; 11 bases are shared with TRBD2. The CDR3 sequence is 14 residues long. Losses at the gene ends were 5 bases for V and 5 bases for J; bases not matched to a gene: 5. Germline CDR1 is MNHEY and CDR2 is SMNVEV (reference sequence). The CDR3 reads CASSRSGRDNEQYF. CDR3 bases: TGTGCCAGCAGTCGTAGCGGGAGGGACAACGAGCAGTACTTC.

The V call is TRBV7-9, the J call TRBJ2-7, with TRBD2 matching 8 bases. Germline CDR1 is SEHNR and CDR2 is FQNEAQ (reference sequence). The CDR3 spans 16 residues. V lost 5 bases, J lost 0 bases, and 9 bases stayed unmatched. This CDR3 is CASSPPAGASSYEQYF. CDR3 sequence (DNA): TGTGCCAGCAGCCCCCCAGCGGGGGCTAGCTCCTACGAGCAGTACTTC.

The V gene is TRBV20-1, the J gene TRBJ2-3; TRBD2 matches 7 bases. Unmatched junction bases numbered 2, after V lost 5 bases and J lost 6 bases. Germline V gene data show CDR1 as DFQATT and CDR2 as SNEGSKA (reference sequence). This CDR3 region has 11 residues. Here the CDR3 reads CSAVGGDTQYF. The CDR3, as DNA: TGCAGTGCTGTCGGGGGGGATACGCAGTATTTT.

The chain has TRBV5-1 and TRBJ2-7; 9 bases agree with TRBD1. This CDR3 has 14 residues. The V and J ends lost 2 bases and 5 bases, in that order; junction bases with no gene match: 5. Germline-derived CDR1 and CDR2 are SGHRS and YFSETQ. The CDR3 is CASSFGTGRNEQYF. CDR3 DNA sequence: TGCGCCAGCAGCTTCGGGACAGGGAGGAACGAGCAGTACTTC.

The genes are TRBV6-1 and TRBJ2-1, with TRBD1 as a possible D gene (6 bases). CDR1 is MNHNS, CDR2 SASEGT, per germline. V lost 8 bases, J lost 6 bases, and 11 bases lay in between. This CDR3 region has 12 residues. The CDR3 DNA follows: TGTGCCAGCGGACGAGGGGGCAATGAGCAGTTCTTC. Translating it yields CASGRGGNEQFF.

The rearrangement links TRBV27 to TRBJ2-7; 9 nucleotides agree with TRBD2. Unmatched junction bases numbered 8, after V lost 2 bases and J lost 6 bases. CDR1 is MNHEY, CDR2 SMNVEV, per germline (reference sequence). CDR3 length: 15 residues. Here the CDR3 reads CASSLILAGPLEQYF. The CDR3 bases are TGTGCCAGCAGTTTAATCCTAGCGGGGCCCCTCGAGCAGTACTTC.

The chain employs TRBV6-6 and TRBJ2-7; possibly TRBD1 for D (6 bases). Per germline, CDR1 MNHNY and CDR2 SVGAGI (reference sequence). Trimming shortened V by 3 bases and J by 0 bases, and 15 bases separated the two germline ends. The CDR3 runs to 16 residues. CDR3: CASSYSRDTGSYEQYF. The CDR3 DNA sequence: TGTGCCAGCAGTTATTCCAGGGACACAGGCTCCTACGAGCAGTACTTC.

This rearrangement joins TRBV6-1 to TRBJ2-7; TRBD2 might be the D (5 bases). Germline lookup yields CDR1 MNHNS and CDR2 SASEGT. Trimming took 2 bases from V and 0 from J, leaving 11 bases between them. The CDR3 is 15 amino acids. CDR3 amino acids: CASSEQTGSSYEQYF. The CDR3 coding sequence is TGTGCCAGCAGTGAACAAACGGGGAGCTCCTACGAGCAGTACTTC.

This rearrangement joins TRBV30 to TRBJ1-2, with TRBD1 matching over 10 bases. Germline CDR1 and CDR2: GTSNPN and SVGIG (reference sequence). J gave up 7 bases and V 4 bases, and 6 bases lay outside the gene matches. This CDR3 comprises 13 residues. The CDR3 nucleotides read TGTGCCTGGACCGCCGGGACAGGGGTTGGCTACACCTTC. It specifies CAWTAGTGVGYTF.

The chain carries TRBV14 and TRBJ2-7, with 7 positions matching TRBD1. The CDR3 is 14 amino acids. V dropped 3 bases and J dropped 5; count of bases not matched to a gene: 7. Germline V gives CDR1 SGHDN, CDR2 FVKESK. CDR3 region: CASSHDRVGNEQYF. The CDR3 coding sequence is TGTGCCAGCAGCCATGACAGGGTTGGCAACGAGCAGTACTTC.

The genes are TRBV29-1 and TRBJ2-1, with TRBD1 as a possible D gene (6 bases). V lost 6 bases and J 9 bases, leaving 18 bases between the germline ends. The germline gives CDR1 SQVTM, CDR2 ANQGSEA. CDR3 length: 13 amino acids. CDR3 sequence reads: CSVQGGPGGEQFF. The CDR3 DNA is TGCAGCGTGCAAGGGGGTCCTGGGGGTGAGCAGTTCTTC.

V gene TRBV5-4 combines with J gene TRBJ1-5; tentatively, D is TRBD1 (5 bases). Germline V CDR1 and CDR2: SGHNT, YYREEE (reference sequence). V lost 4 bases to trimming and J lost 1 base, with 18 bases between them. The CDR3 totals 17 residues. This CDR3 reads CASSPLWGDLSNQPQHF. DNA of the CDR3: TGTGCCAGCAGCCCTCTTTGGGGGGATTTGAGCAATCAGCCCCAGCATTTT.

This clone is a singleton in its sample. V is TRBV6-1 and J is TRBJ2-5; D is ambiguous. CDR1 MNHNS and CDR2 SASEGT come from the germline V gene. Trimming removed 4 bases at V and 4 bases at J, with 13 bases between. The CDR3 runs to 14 residues. This CDR3 is CASSVRQGRETQYF. The CDR3 DNA reads as TGTGCCAGCAGTGTCCGACAAGGCAGAGAGACCCAGTACTTC.

This chain uses TRBV18 with TRBJ2-7; tentative D call: TRBD1 (6 bases). CDR3 size: 13 residues. In germline, CDR1 is KGHSH, CDR2 LQKENI. V lost 4 bases, J lost 3 bases, and 10 bases lay in between. The CDR3 spells CASSLQGYYEQYF. The CDR3, as DNA: TGTGCCAGCTCACTACAGGGATACTACGAGCAGTACTTC.